Listed below are T cell receptor beta chains from one sample, sequenced in a study of cytomegalovirus exposure and HLA in healthy donors. Clones were read by immunoSEQ multiplex PCR, and TCRdb kept only the in-frame ones, dropping some. The profile shows 110,000 or so clones, 9.5% to 15% of them singletons. Material: PBMCs. These receptor sequences come from a man aged 35-49 years in good health and CMV-seropositive. The CDR3 runs from the conserved cysteine through the conserved F or W. A D gene is named only where the DNA matches it firmly. Rows may omit the clone size; those that give it use once, few, many or a size class.

CDR3 length | D gene | J gene | V gene | clone size | CDR3 protein | CDR3 DNA
14 | - | TRBJ2-1 | TRBV27 | few | CASRRGATGNEQFF | TGTGCCAGCCGTCGGGGGGCGACGGGGAATGAGCAGTTCTTC
14 | TRBD2 | TRBJ2-3 | TRBV29-1 | - | CSVEVSGGTDTQYF | TGCAGCGTTGAGGTTAGCGGGGGCACAGATACCCAGTATTTT
15 | TRBD2 | TRBJ2-2 | TRBV27 | few | CASSSSGGHTGELFF | TGTGCCAGCAGTTCCTCGGGAGGGCACACCGGGGAGCTGTTTTTT
16 | TRBD1 | TRBJ1-3 | TRBV4-1 | - | CASSIHRGSSGNTIYF | TGCGCCAGCAGCATCCACAGGGGAAGCTCTGGAAACACCATATATTTT
16 | TRBD2 | TRBJ2-3 | TRBV27 | - | CASSLRLAGLSDTQYF | TGTGCCAGCAGTTTACGACTAGCGGGGTTATCAGATACGCAGTATTTT
15 | TRBD1 | TRBJ1-5 | TRBV7-8 | few | CASSWGQLDNQPQHF | TGTGCCAGCAGCTGGGGACAGCTGGACAATCAGCCCCAGCATTTT
17 | - | TRBJ2-1 | TRBV7-2 | - | CASSLASQRSSYNEQFF | TGTGCCAGCAGCTTAGCGAGTCAGCGAAGCTCCTACAATGAGCAGTTCTTC
16 | - | TRBJ2-6 | TRBV6-5 | few | CASSYCVRSGANVLTF | TGTGCCAGCAGTTACTGCGTTCGCTCTGGGGCCAACGTCCTGACTTTC
16 | TRBD2 | TRBJ2-3 | TRBV5-1 | - | CASSPGTSPSTDTQYF | TGCGCCAGCAGCCCCGGGACTAGCCCCAGCACAGATACGCAGTATTTT
14 | - | TRBJ1-1 | TRBV10-3 | - | CAICLERGGTEAFF | TGTGCCATCTGTCTTGAGAGGGGAGGCACTGAAGCTTTCTTT
12 | - | TRBJ2-7 | TRBV5-1 | - | CASADTGYEQYF | TGCGCCAGCGCCGACACAGGGTACGAGCAGTACTTC
14 | TRBD2 | TRBJ2-1 | TRBV7-9 | few | CASAGTSTYNEQFF | TGTGCCAGCGCTGGGACTAGTACCTACAATGAGCAGTTCTTC
15 | TRBD2 | TRBJ2-2 | TRBV5-8 | few | CASRPLAGGTGELFF | TGTGCCAGCAGGCCTCTAGCGGGAGGTACCGGGGAGCTGTTTTTT
16 | - | TRBJ2-7 | TRBV23-1 | few | CASSQGSTGLPYEQYF | TGCGCCAGCAGTCAGGGTTCTACAGGACTACCCTACGAGCAGTACTTC
12 | - | TRBJ2-3 | TRBV7-3 | - | CASSSSGLSQYF | TGTGCCAGCAGCTCCTCCGGGTTGTCGCAGTATTTT
19 | TRBD2 | TRBJ2-1 | TRBV19 | - | CASSRDGTSGPSSYNEQFF | TGTGCCAGTAGCCGGGACGGGACTAGCGGGCCGAGCTCCTACAATGAGCAGTTCTTC
15 | - | TRBJ1-3 | TRBV9 | - | CASSGRTLGEGTIYF | TGTGCCAGCAGCGGCAGGACGCTGGGAGAAGGCACCATATATTTT
16 | TRBD2 | TRBJ2-3 | TRBV4-3 | - | CASSSHLAGATDTQYF | TGCGCCAGCAGCTCCCACCTAGCGGGAGCCACAGATACGCAGTATTTT
15 | TRBD2 | TRBJ2-1 | TRBV5-4 | - | CASSLYLAGDDEQFF | TGTGCCAGCAGCTTGTATCTCGCGGGAGACGATGAGCAGTTCTTC
18 | TRBD1 | TRBJ2-5 | TRBV5-1 | few | CASRWFAGGEKRKETQYF | TGCGCCAGCAGGTGGTTTGCAGGGGGCGAGAAGCGGAAAGAGACCCAGTACTTC
14 | TRBD2 | TRBJ2-7 | TRBV27 | few | CASSPRPGGYEQYF | TGTGCCAGCAGTCCTAGACCGGGGGGTTACGAGCAGTACTTC
15 | TRBD1 | TRBJ1-4 | TRBV6-1 | few | CASSPVGTGYEKLFF | TGTGCCAGCAGCCCGGTTGGGACAGGGTATGAAAAACTGTTTTTT
20 | - | TRBJ1-1 | TRBV5-1 | few | CASSLVFGRYRYEVRTEAFF | TGCGCCAGCAGCTTGGTGTTTGGGCGTTACAGGTACGAGGTCCGGACTGAAGCTTTCTTT
15 | - | TRBJ1-2 | TRBV28 | few | CASSTTGSPNYGYTF | TGTGCCAGCAGCACAACAGGGTCCCCTAACTATGGCTACACCTTC
13 | TRBD2 | TRBJ2-7 | TRBV7-8 | few | CAWAGGAGYEQYF | TGTGCCTGGGCGGGAGGGGCGGGCTACGAGCAGTACTTC
16 | - | TRBJ2-1 | TRBV14 | few | CASSFPYSLGLNEQFF | TGTGCCAGCAGCTTTCCCTACTCGCTGGGCCTCAATGAGCAGTTCTTC
14 | - | TRBJ1-3 | TRBV11-2 | - | CASSLDVRGNTIYF | TGTGCCAGCAGCTTAGATGTTCGGGGAAACACCATATATTTT
15 | TRBD1 | TRBJ2-2 | TRBV28 | few | CASSLVGQGTGELFF | TGTGCCAGCAGTTTAGTGGGACAGGGTACCGGGGAGCTGTTTTTT
17 | - | TRBJ1-5 | TRBV19 | - | CASSMMWTAPEGQPQHF | TGTGCCAGTAGTATGATGTGGACAGCTCCTGAGGGACAGCCCCAGCATTTT
16 | TRBD1 | TRBJ2-2 | TRBV29-1 | few | CSVEGRQGAVTGELFF | TGCAGCGTTGAGGGGAGACAGGGGGCTGTAACCGGGGAGCTGTTTTTT
13 | - | TRBJ2-7 | TRBV27 | few | CASSLNPGVVQYF | TGTGCCAGCAGTTTAAATCCGGGTGTCGTGCAGTACTTC
15 | - | TRBJ2-1 | TRBV12-5 | - | CASGLVLGSGNEQFF | TGTGCTAGTGGTTTGGTACTAGGGTCCGGCAATGAGCAGTTCTTC
13 | - | TRBJ2-1 | TRBV2 | - | CASSELAYNEQFF | TGTGCCAGCAGCGAGTTAGCTTACAATGAGCAGTTCTTC
14 | - | TRBJ2-5 | TRBV7-7 | - | CASSFAGVEETQYF | TGTGCTAGCAGCTTCGCAGGGGTGGAAGAGACCCAGTACTTC
16 | TRBD1 | TRBJ2-7 | TRBV18 | - | CASSPLPTGVAYEQYF | TGTGCCAGCTCACCACTCCCGACAGGGGTAGCCTACGAGCAGTACTTC
18 | TRBD1 | TRBJ2-4 | TRBV28 | few | CASSSMGQGKGAKNIQYF | TGTGCCAGCAGTTCCATGGGACAGGGAAAAGGGGCCAAAAACATTCAGTACTTC
16 | TRBD2 | TRBJ2-7 | TRBV2 | few | CASNPTTSGISNEQYF | TGTGCCAGCAATCCGACTACTAGCGGGATTTCAAACGAGCAGTACTTC
12 | - | TRBJ1-3 | TRBV30 | - | CAWSSGPNTIYF | TGTGCCTGGAGTTCAGGGCCCAACACCATATATTTT
16 | - | TRBJ1-4 | TRBV27 | few | CASSQQRFATNEKLFF | TGTGCCAGCAGTCAACAACGATTTGCAACTAATGAAAAACTGTTTTTT
17 | TRBD2 | TRBJ2-1 | TRBV5-1 | - | CASSPASSGQIYNEQFF | TGCGCCAGCAGCCCTGCATCTAGCGGGCAGATTTACAATGAGCAGTTCTTC
14 | - | TRBJ2-1 | TRBV6-5 | few | CASSTGLARGEQFF | TGTGCCAGCAGTACGGGACTTGCCCGCGGTGAGCAGTTCTTC
19 | TRBD2 | TRBJ2-1 | TRBV7-9 | - | CASSLLRGGRTSGRIEQFF | TGTGCCAGCAGCTTATTGAGGGGGGGCAGGACTAGCGGGAGGATCGAGCAGTTCTTC